A selection of T cell receptor beta chains follows, all from one sample in a study of cytomegalovirus exposure and HLA in healthy donors. TCRdb's table, derived via immunoSEQ multiplex PCR, lists solely in-frame clones and lacks some. The listing records 53,000 or so clones. Sequencing was performed on PBMCs. The receptors derive from a man between 18 and 35 years old in good health and CMV-seropositive. Each CDR3 is given with its conserved first and last residue. A D gene is named only where the DNA matches it firmly.

TRBJ2-4,TRBV5-4,TRBD2,TGTGCCAGCAGCTTACAGACTAGCGGGAAAAACATTCAGTACTTC,CASSLQTSGKNIQYF
TRBJ2-5,TRBV6-6,TRBD2,TGTGCCAGCAGTACCGGGAGGAGTGGAGAGACCCAGTACTTC,CASSTGRSGETQYF
TRBJ2-5,TRBV11-1,-,TGTGCCAGCCGACTCAGGGAAGGGGCCCAAGAGACCCAGTACTTC,CASRLREGAQETQYF
TRBJ2-7,TRBV29-1,TRBD2,TGCAGCGTTGGTCCTAGCGGGATGTACGAGCAGTACTTC,CSVGPSGMYEQYF
TRBJ1-1,TRBV5-1,TRBD1,TGCGCCAGCAGCTTGGCCCGGACAGGGGGGAGTGAAGCTTTCTTT,CASSLARTGGSEAFF
TRBJ1-1,TRBV7-8,-,TGTGCCAGCAGTTTAGGACAGCCGAACACTGAAGCTTTCTTT,CASSLGQPNTEAFF
TRBJ1-5,TRBV19,-,TGTGCCAGTAGTATTTTCCAGAATAGCAATCAGCCCCAGCATTTT,CASSIFQNSNQPQHF
TRBJ1-2,TRBV7-6,-,TGTGCCAGCAGCCCTCAGGCAGGGGCTAACTATGGCTACACCTTC,CASSPQAGANYGYTF
TRBJ2-1,TRBV7-2,TRBD1,TGTGCCAGCCCCTCCTTACCGGGGGGACAGGGAGAAAACAATGAGCAGTTCTTC,CASPSLPGGQGENNEQFF
TRBJ2-2,TRBV5-1,-,TGCGCCAGCAGCTTGGGTCGTAGCGGGAACACCGGGGAGCTGTTTTTT,CASSLGRSGNTGELFF
TRBJ2-1,TRBV7-6,TRBD2,TGTGCCAGCAGCCCAAGACTAGCGGGAGTCACCTACAATGAGCAGTTCTTC,CASSPRLAGVTYNEQFF
TRBJ1-6,TRBV28,-,TGTGCCAGCAGGGTCAGTAATTCACCCCTCCACTTT,CASRVSNSPLHF
TRBJ2-7,TRBV7-9,-,TGTGCCAGCAGCCCCTCCGGGACATGGCGCGAGCAGTACTTC,CASSPSGTWREQYF
TRBJ2-2,TRBV9,TRBD2,TGTGCCAGCAGCGCGGGACTAGCGGGAACCGGGGAGCTGTTTTTT,CASSAGLAGTGELFF
TRBJ2-1,TRBV2,-,TGTGCCAGCAGGAGGGACTCCCAGGAGCAGTTCTTC,CASRRDSQEQFF
TRBJ1-6,TRBV9,TRBD1,TGTGCCAGCAGCGCGGGACAGGGGGCGGGAGTCCACTTT,CASSAGQGAGVHF
TRBJ1-2,TRBV2,-,TGTGCCAGCAAACAAGGCGGAGCCTATGGCTACACCTTC,CASKQGGAYGYTF
TRBJ2-3,TRBV5-4,TRBD2,TGTGCCAGCAGCTTCATCACTAGCGGGAACGGGGTAAAGCAGTATTTT,CASSFITSGNGVKQYF
TRBJ2-1,TRBV28,-,TGTGCCAGCAGTTTATTGGGCTACAATATCGAGCAGTTCTTC,CASSLLGYNIEQFF
TRBJ2-1,TRBV9,TRBD2,TGTGCCAGCAGCGCCCGGGAGGTTCTCTACAATGAGCAGTTCTTC,CASSAREVLYNEQFF
TRBJ2-5,TRBV7-3,TRBD2,TGTGCCAGCAGCCAGGGACTAGCGGGAGGGCAAGAGACCCAGTACTTC,CASSQGLAGGQETQYF
TRBJ2-5,TRBV5-1,-,TGCGCCAGCAGCTTGGCCACTAGCATACAAGAGACCCAGTACTTC,CASSLATSIQETQYF
TRBJ1-5,TRBV11-2,-,TGTGCCAGCAGCTTTCAGGGCAGGGATCAGCCCCAGCATTTT,CASSFQGRDQPQHF
TRBJ1-3,TRBV5-5,-,TGTGCCAGCAGCTTGGACAGAAACTCTGGAAACACCATATATTTT,CASSLDRNSGNTIYF
TRBJ2-1,TRBV27,-,TGTGCCAGCAGTTTGTCAGTCTACAATGAGCAGTTCTTC,CASSLSVYNEQFF
TRBJ2-3,TRBV6-1,TRBD2,TGTGCCAGCAGTGGACGAGGCGGGAGGGCAGATACGCAGTATTTT,CASSGRGGRADTQYF
TRBJ2-7,TRBV21-1,-,TGTGCCAGCAGCAAGAGGGCGAGTAGATGGGGAGCCTACGAGCAGTACTTC,CASSKRASRWGAYEQYF
TRBJ1-2,TRBV6-5,-,TGTGCCAGCAGTTACCGGGGCCGGGAGGCCTACACCTTC,CASSYRGREAYTF
TRBJ2-7,TRBV19,TRBD2,TGTGCCAGTAGTATGTTCCCCCCCGGGACTAGCGGGTTGCACTACGAGCAGTACTTC,CASSMFPPGTSGLHYEQYF
TRBJ2-2,TRBV30,-,TGTGCCTGCCCATCAGGGACAACGAACACCGGGGAGCTGTTTTTT,CACPSGTTNTGELFF
TRBJ1-2,TRBV28,TRBD1,TGTGCCAGCAGCGTCAGGACAGGAAACTATGGCTACACCTTC,CASSVRTGNYGYTF
TRBJ1-3,TRBV19,-,TGTGCCAGTAGCCTACAGGGAAATGGAAACACCATATATTTT,CASSLQGNGNTIYF
TRBJ2-5,TRBV27,TRBD1,TGTGCCAGCAGTTCTGGGGGTGGGCGGCAGGGGGAAGAGACCCAGTACTTC,CASSSGGGRQGEETQYF
TRBJ2-1,TRBV29-1,-,TGCAGCGTTGAAAAGCTAGTCTACAATGAGCAGTTCTTC,CSVEKLVYNEQFF
TRBJ1-1,TRBV18,-,TGTGCCAGCTCACCCCGGCAGGATCTGAACACTGAAGCTTTCTTT,CASSPRQDLNTEAFF
TRBJ1-2,TRBV30,TRBD1,TGTGCCTGGGGACAGGGTTCCTTTTCTGGCTACACCTTC,CAWGQGSFSGYTF
TRBJ2-3,TRBV11-3,-,TGTGCCAGCAGCTTAGACAGGGATACGCAGTATTTT,CASSLDRDTQYF
TRBJ1-1,TRBV30,-,TGTGCCTGGAGTGTTATCCTGAACACTGAAGCTTTCTTT,CAWSVILNTEAFF
TRBJ2-4,TRBV28,-,TGTGCCAGCTCTCCGGGGGTTCAAGCCAAAAACATTCAGTACTTC,CASSPGVQAKNIQYF
TRBJ1-2,TRBV27,-,TGTGCCAGCCTTGATTCTGGGGGGTATGGCTACACCTTC,CASLDSGGYGYTF
TRBJ2-7,TRBV7-9,TRBD1,TGTGCCAGCAGCTTAGCACAGGGGAAGTACTACGAGCAGTACTTC,CASSLAQGKYYEQYF
TRBJ1-4,TRBV6-1,TRBD1,TGTGCCAGCAGTGCCACAGGGGGCCAGAATGAAAAACTGTTTTTT,CASSATGGQNEKLFF
TRBJ2-2,TRBV28,-,TGTGCCAGCAGCCCCAGGGGGGAGCTGTTTTTT,CASSPRGELFF
TRBJ2-7,TRBV4-1,TRBD2,TGCGCCAGCAGCCAAGGCGCGGGAGGGCCTTACGAGCAGTACTTC,CASSQGAGGPYEQYF
TRBJ1-1,TRBV11-2,TRBD1,TGTGCCAGCAGCTTATCCCTCGACAGGGCTGAAGCTTTCTTT,CASSLSLDRAEAFF
TRBJ2-4,TRBV4-1,-,TGCGCCAGCAGGCCCTGGGCGGGGGCCAAAAACATTCAGTACTTC,CASRPWAGAKNIQYF
TRBJ2-7,TRBV29-1,-,TGCAGCGTTGAAAAGGGGAACGAGCAGTACTTC,CSVEKGNEQYF
TRBJ1-1,TRBV19,-,TGTGCCAGTAGTATACTACGGACCGGGGGGAGCACTGAAGCTTTCTTT,CASSILRTGGSTEAFF
TRBJ2-3,TRBV4-2,-,TGTGCCAGCAGTTCTAGCGCAGATACGCAGTATTTT,CASSSSADTQYF
TRBJ2-1,TRBV7-9,TRBD2,TGTGCCAGCAGCTCCACTAGCGGGCCTTACAATGAGCAGTTCTTC,CASSSTSGPYNEQFF
TRBJ1-5,TRBV27,TRBD1,TGTGCCACCTCAGAGGGGGACAGAATCAATCAGCCCCAGCATTTT,CATSEGDRINQPQHF
TRBJ1-2,TRBV10-1,TRBD1,TGCGCCAGCAGTGAGAAGGACAGGGGGCATACCTATGGCTACACCTTC,CASSEKDRGHTYGYTF
TRBJ2-3,TRBV28,-,TGTGCCAGCACCGATCCGGGACTTCCTAGCACAGATACGCAGTATTTT,CASTDPGLPSTDTQYF
TRBJ2-7,TRBV14,TRBD2,TGTGCCAGCAGCCAAGATTGGGAGGGCCGCTACGAGCAGTACTTC,CASSQDWEGRYEQYF
TRBJ2-7,TRBV14,-,TGTGCCAGCAGCTTTGGCGGAGCTTACGAGCAGTACTTC,CASSFGGAYEQYF
TRBJ2-7,TRBV7-8,TRBD1,TGTGCCAGCAGCTCCTGGACAGGGGGCGCGTCAAACGAGCAGTACTTC,CASSSWTGGASNEQYF
TRBJ2-7,TRBV2,TRBD2,TGTGCCACCGCGATAGAGGGGCTAGCGGGAGGCGAGCAGTACTTC,CATAIEGLAGGEQYF
TRBJ2-2,TRBV9,-,TGTGCCAGCAGTGAGGAGGGAGAAACCGGGGAGCTGTTTTTT,CASSEEGETGELFF
TRBJ2-7,TRBV30,-,TGTGCCTGGAGTGTAGACTTGAGGAACGAGCAGTACTTC,CAWSVDLRNEQYF
TRBJ2-7,TRBV7-2,-,TGTGCCAGCAGCTTAGGATACGGGAGAACCTACGAGCAGTACTTC,CASSLGYGRTYEQYF